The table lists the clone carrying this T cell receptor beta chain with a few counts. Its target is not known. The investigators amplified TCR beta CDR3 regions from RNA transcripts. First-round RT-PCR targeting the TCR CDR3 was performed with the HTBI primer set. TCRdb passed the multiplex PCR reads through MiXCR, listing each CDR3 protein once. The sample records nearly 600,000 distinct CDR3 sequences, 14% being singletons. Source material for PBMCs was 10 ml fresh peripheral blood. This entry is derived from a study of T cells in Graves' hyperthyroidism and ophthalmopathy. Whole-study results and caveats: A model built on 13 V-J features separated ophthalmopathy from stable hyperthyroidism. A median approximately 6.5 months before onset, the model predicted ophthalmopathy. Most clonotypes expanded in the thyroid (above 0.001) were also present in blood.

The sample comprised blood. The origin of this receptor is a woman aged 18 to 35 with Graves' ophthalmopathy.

Here the CDR3 DNA reads TGTGCCAGCAGCCTTCGAAGGCAGGGCGTTGGCTACACCTTC. It encodes CASSLRRQGVGYTF. The chain links TRBV7-9 to TRBJ1-2; the D gene is possibly TRBD1 (5 bases). In germline, CDR1 is SEHNR, CDR2 FQNEAQ (reference sequence). This CDR3 is 14 amino acids long. V lost 5 bases, J lost 7 bases, and 17 bases lay in between.